This T cell receptor beta chain came from a study of blood T cell repertoires in COVID-19. The germline gives CDR1 MNHNY, CDR2 SVGAGI (reference sequence). The CDR3 runs to 14 residues. J lost 2 bases, V lost 7 bases, and 7 bases had no gene match. Data came from immunoSEQ multiplex PCR; TCRdb stores just in-frame clones and leaves some out. The table has roughly 95,000 clones, 90% to 95% seen once. This clonotype was obtained from a woman aged 45 to 65 in a cohort sampled during active COVID-19. The chain uses TRBV6-6 and TRBJ1-2; 7 bases are a match to TRBD1. Sample: peripheral blood. The CDR3 nucleotides are TGTGCCAGCATTGGACAGGTCGAGAACTATGGCTACACCTTC. Translating it yields CASIGQVENYGYTF.